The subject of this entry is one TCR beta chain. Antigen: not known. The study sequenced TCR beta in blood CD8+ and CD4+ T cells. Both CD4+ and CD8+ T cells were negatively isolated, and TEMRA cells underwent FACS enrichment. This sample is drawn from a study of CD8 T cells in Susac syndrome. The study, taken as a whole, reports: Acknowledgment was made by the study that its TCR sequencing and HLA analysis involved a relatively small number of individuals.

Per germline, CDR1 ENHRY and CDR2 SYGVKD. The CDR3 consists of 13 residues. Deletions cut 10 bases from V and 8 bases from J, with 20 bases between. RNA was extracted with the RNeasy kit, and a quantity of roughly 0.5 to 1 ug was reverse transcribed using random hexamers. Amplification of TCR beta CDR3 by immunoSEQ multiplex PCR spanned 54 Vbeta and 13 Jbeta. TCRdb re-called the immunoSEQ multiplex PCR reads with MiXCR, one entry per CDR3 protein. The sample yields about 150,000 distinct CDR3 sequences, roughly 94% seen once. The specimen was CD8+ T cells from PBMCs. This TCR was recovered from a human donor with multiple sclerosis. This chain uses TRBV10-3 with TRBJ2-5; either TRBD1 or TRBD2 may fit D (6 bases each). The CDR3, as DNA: TGTGCCACCGGAGGGGGAGACCCCCGAACCCAGTACTTC. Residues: CATGGGDPRTQYF.